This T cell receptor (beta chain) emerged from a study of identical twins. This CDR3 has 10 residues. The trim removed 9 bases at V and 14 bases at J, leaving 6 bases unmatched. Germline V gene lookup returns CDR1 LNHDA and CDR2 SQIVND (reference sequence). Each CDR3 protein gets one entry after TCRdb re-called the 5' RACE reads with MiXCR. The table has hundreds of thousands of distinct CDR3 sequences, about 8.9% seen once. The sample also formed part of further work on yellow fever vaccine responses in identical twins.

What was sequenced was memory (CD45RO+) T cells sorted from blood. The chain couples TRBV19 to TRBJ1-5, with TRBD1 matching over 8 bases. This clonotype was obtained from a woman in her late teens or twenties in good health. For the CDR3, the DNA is TGTGCCAGCGGACCGGGACAGGAGCATTTT. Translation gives CASGPGQEHF.